This TCR beta chain was captured in a study of T cell changes during pregnancy in multiple sclerosis. The protocol was immunoSEQ multiplex PCR, while the TCRdb copy is restricted to in-frame clones and leaves out a portion. This table has 88,000 or so clones, around 92% appearing once. The CDR3 has 17 residues. J gave up 3 bases and V 3 bases, and 12 bases lay outside the gene matches. Germline V lookup: CDR1 KGHSH, CDR2 LQKENI. This receptor was obtained from a female donor with multiple sclerosis, enrolled in a pregnancy study. The chain combines TRBV18 with TRBJ1-1, with TRBD1 matching 8 bases. This material consisted of peripheral blood, taken before pregnancy. The CDR3 protein is CASSPRDLQGGDTEAFF. In nucleotides, the CDR3 is TGTGCCAGCTCACCCCGAGACCTACAGGGGGGGGACACTGAAGCTTTCTTT.